This TCR beta chain is drawn from a study of OX40 agonist ivuxolimab in advanced cancers. About the research overall: The dose-escalation cohort had hepatocellular carcinoma, melanoma, renal cell or head and neck cancer. The group had a mean age of approximately 60 years, ranged from about 23 to 85, and was roughly 83% male. Regarding the study as a whole: Both blood CD4+ and CD8+ T cells showed clonal growth by week 6 at 0.1 to 3.0 mg/kg.

With regard to this clone: What it binds is not known.

Sampling of blood occurred at baseline, cycle 4 day 1, and cycle 7 day 1. The V end lost 5 bases, the J end lost 1 base, and 18 bases lay between the germline ends. The CDR3 has 16 amino acids. Germline CDR1 and CDR2: SGHNT and YYREEE (reference sequence). TCRdb's copy holds only in-frame clones and misses some; the assay was immunoSEQ multiplex PCR. The table has some 82,000 clones, 85% to 90% seen once. Here the sequenced sample was CD4+ or CD8+ T cells sorted from blood, taken in a trial of the OX40 agonist ivuxolimab. The V call is TRBV5-4, the J call TRBJ1-1, with a weak D call TRBD1 (5 bases). The TCR comes from an adult with an advanced solid tumor such as melanoma, head and neck, liver or kidney cancer. The CDR3 loop is CASRSRQGASNTEAFF. CDR3 sequence (DNA): TGTGCCAGCAGATCTCGACAAGGGGCATCGAACACTGAAGCTTTCTTT.